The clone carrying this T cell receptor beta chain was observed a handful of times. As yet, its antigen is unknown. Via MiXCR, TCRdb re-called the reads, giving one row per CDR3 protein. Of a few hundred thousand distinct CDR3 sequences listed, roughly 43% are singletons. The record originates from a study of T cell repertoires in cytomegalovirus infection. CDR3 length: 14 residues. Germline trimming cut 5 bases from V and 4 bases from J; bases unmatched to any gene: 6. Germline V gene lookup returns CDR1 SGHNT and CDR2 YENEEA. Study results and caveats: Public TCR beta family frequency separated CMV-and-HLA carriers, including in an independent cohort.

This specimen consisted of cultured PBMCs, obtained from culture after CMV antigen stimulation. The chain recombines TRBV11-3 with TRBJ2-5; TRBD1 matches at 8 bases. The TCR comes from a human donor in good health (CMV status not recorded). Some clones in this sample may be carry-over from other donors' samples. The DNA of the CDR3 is TGTGCCAGCAGCCCCCACAGGGGGGTAGAGACCCAGTACTTC. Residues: CASSPHRGVETQYF.